This entry lists 26 T cell receptor beta chains sequenced from one sample in a study of shared T cell receptors in the human thymus. Some clones are missing from TCRdb's copy, which holds only in-frame ones; the method was immunoSEQ multiplex PCR. The data hold about 540,000 clones, with around 78% observed a single time. These data also featured in a second study, about human thymus T cells.

Specimen: thymocytes. Every receptor here comes from a boy younger than two with a congenital heart defect.

This clone has only one observation. The chain's CDR3 is CASSTTRRLADTGELFF. Written as DNA, the CDR3 is TGTGCCAGCAGCACCACTAGGAGACTAGCGGACACCGGGGAGCTGTTTTTT. The rearrangement links TRBV21-1 to TRBJ2-2; TRBD2, the table's D call, was not compared with the DNA. TRBV21-1 is flagged as a pseudogene. The CDR3 is 17 residues long.

This clone was counted between two and nine times. This rearrangement joins TRBV5-5 to TRBJ2-4; TRBD2 is a possible D gene (6 bases). There are 16 residues in the CDR3. Germline CDR1 is SGHKS and CDR2 is YYEKEE (reference sequence). The V end was cut by 0 bases, the J end by 1 base, with 11 bases between. CDR3 DNA sequence: TGTGCCAGCAGCTTGGCGGCGGAGGGGGCCAAAAACATTCAGTACTTC. Translation: CASSLAAEGAKNIQYF. The whole variable domain, remainder taken from reference TRBV5-5 and TRBJ2-4, is DAGVTQSPTHLIKTRGQQVTLRCSPISGHKSVSWYQQVLGQGPQFIFQYYEKEERGRGNFPDRFSARQFPNYSSELNVNALLLGDSALYLCASSLAAEGAKNIQYFGAGTRLSVL.

V and J are TRBV5-4 and TRBJ2-7, with TRBD1 matching over 9 bases. CDR1 and CDR2 (germline): SGHNT, YYREEE (reference sequence). Trimming took 4 bases from V and 7 from J; bases not matched to a gene: 9. This CDR3 comprises 14 residues. CDR3 in DNA: TGTGCCAGCAGCCTGCGTAAGGACAGGGGAGAGCAGTACTTC. Residues: CASSLRKDRGEQYF.

The chain is built from TRBV12-5 and TRBJ2-1; D is uncertain. Germline V gene data show CDR1 as LGHNT and CDR2 as FRNRAP. V was clipped by 7 bases and J by 4 bases, with 8 bases between them. This CDR3 spans 12 amino acids. CDR3 sequence reads: CASAAAYNEQFF. The CDR3 DNA is TGTGCTAGTGCCGCGGCTTACAATGAGCAGTTCTTC. The full variable domain, with the rest looked up from reference TRBV12-5 and TRBJ2-1, is DARVTQTPRHKVTEMGQEVTMRCQPILGHNTVFWYRQTMMQGLELLAYFRNRAPLDDSGMPKDRFSAEMPDATLATLKIQPSEPRDSAVYFCASAAAYNEQFFGPGTRLTVL.

The CDR3 loop reads CAWSVKPSPGEQYF. DNA for the CDR3: TGTGCCTGGAGTGTAAAGCCCTCGCCCGGGGAGCAGTACTTC. The chain couples TRBV30 to TRBJ2-7; D is unclear. The CDR3 runs to 14 residues. The V end lost 0 bases, the J end lost 7 bases, and 16 bases lay between the germline ends. Germline CDR1 is GTSNPN and CDR2 is SVGIG (reference sequence).

The chain links TRBV5-6 to TRBJ2-4; 9 bases map to TRBD2. V was clipped by 0 bases and J by 3 bases; unmatched bases: 4. Germline CDR1 is SGHDT and CDR2 is YYEEEE. The CDR3 runs to 16 residues. The CDR3 region has the DNA TGTGCCAGCAGCTTGGCCGCGGGAGGGGGCAAAAACATTCAGTACTTC. Translating gives CASSLAAGGGKNIQYF.

The table lists this clone with a count of one. The rearrangement links TRBV2 to TRBJ1-2; perhaps TRBD1 as D (6 bases). Trimming removed 1 base at V and 4 bases at J, with 19 bases between. The CDR3 contains 17 residues. Germline V gives CDR1 SNHLY, CDR2 FYNNEI. This chain's CDR3 is CASSEDSSARGLYGYTF. The DNA for the CDR3 is TGTGCCAGCAGTGAAGATTCATCGGCCAGGGGCCTCTATGGCTACACCTTC.

The chain links TRBV5-6 to TRBJ1-4; 7 nucleotides match TRBD1. V was pared by 3 bases and J by 6 bases, with 17 bases of the junction left unmatched. Germline V gene sequence: CDR1 SGHDT, CDR2 YYEEEE. The CDR3 runs 18 residues. The DNA for the CDR3 is TGTGCCAGCAGCTCGAGACAGGGCGGTCTTAAGTTTTATGAAAAACTGTTTTTT. Its protein is CASSSRQGGLKFYEKLFF.

This clone was detected only once. This chain joins TRBV2 and TRBJ2-2; 9 bases match TRBD2. V lost 1 base, J lost 1 base, and 7 bases stayed unmatched. CDR3 length: 18 residues. Looked up from germline, CDR1 is SNHLY and CDR2 is FYNNEI. CDR3 sequence (DNA): TGTGCCAGCAGTGAAGGGTGGGCTAGCGGGGTGAACACCGGGGAGCTGTTTTTT. Translating gives CASSEGWASGVNTGELFF.

This clone was observed a few times. The CDR3 DNA reads TGTGCCAGCAGCTCCTTGGGAGGGGAAAAACTGTTTTTT. This sequence encodes CASSSLGGEKLFF. The genes are TRBV6-5 and TRBJ1-4, with D unclear. Germline values: CDR1 MNHEY, CDR2 SVGAGI. The CDR3 length is 13 residues. Trimming left V 6 bases short and J 8 bases short, with 13 bases between.

This clone was picked up one time. The gene calls are TRBV12-5 and TRBJ1-2, with 9 bases matching TRBD1. Germline CDR1 is LGHNT and CDR2 is FRNRAP. There are 13 residues in the CDR3. V was pared by 2 bases and J by 6 bases, with 1 base of the junction left unmatched. In DNA form, the CDR3 reads TGTGCTAGTGGTTTGACAGGGGGCGATGGCTACACCTTC. Translating it yields CASGLTGGDGYTF.

V gene TRBV6-5 combines with J gene TRBJ2-7, with 9 bases lining up with TRBD2. V was pared by 8 bases and J by 0 bases, with 2 bases of the junction left unmatched. Germline V gene lookup returns CDR1 MNHEY and CDR2 SVGAGI. The CDR3 length is 13 residues. The chain's CDR3 is CASRLADSYEQYF. The CDR3 DNA reads TGTGCCAGCCGACTAGCGGACTCCTACGAGCAGTACTTC.

The chain couples TRBV10-2 to TRBJ2-7; 11 bases match TRBD1. In germline, CDR1 is WSHSY, CDR2 SAAADI. V gave up 5 bases and J gave up 1 base; unmatched junction bases: 1. The CDR3 has 14 residues. The CDR3 coding sequence is TGCGCCAGCAGTCGGGACAGGGGGTCCTACGAGCAGTACTTC. It codes for CASSRDRGSYEQYF.

The V gene is TRBV5-8, the J gene TRBJ1-2, with a weak D call TRBD1 (5 bases). V shed 1 base and J shed 2 bases, with 24 bases lying between them. Per germline, CDR1 SGHTS and CDR2 YDEGEE. The CDR3 is made up of 19 amino acids. The CDR3 bases are TGTGCCAGCAGCTTGATTGCAGGGACTCGCCTTAACTCAAACTATGGCTACACCTTC. Protein sequence: CASSLIAGTRLNSNYGYTF. Combining the CDR3 with reference TRBV5-8 and TRBJ1-2 gives the whole variable domain EAGVTQSPTHLIKTRGQQATLRCSPISGHTSVYWYQQALGLGLQFLLWYDEGEERNRGNFPPRFSGRQFPNYSSELNVNALELEDSALYLCASSLIAGTRLNSNYGYTFGSGTRLTVV.

In its sample, this clone was seen a few times. V usage is TRBV4-3 and J usage is TRBJ1-4; D is undetermined. The CDR3 loop spans 15 amino acids. The V end was cut by 1 base, the J end by 6 bases, with 12 bases between. Germline values: CDR1 LGHNA, CDR2 YSLEER. The DNA for the CDR3 is TGCGCCAGCAGCCAAGTGGGAGGAAAGGATGAAAAACTGTTTTTT. This gives the protein CASSQVGGKDEKLFF.

This chain joins TRBV6-5 and TRBJ1-1; D may be TRBD1 (6 bases). This CDR3 has 15 amino acids. Germline V gene data show CDR1 as MNHEY and CDR2 as SVGAGI. V was pared by 6 bases and J by 2 bases, with 16 bases between. For the CDR3, the DNA is TGTGCCAGCAGCCTCGGACAGATTTACAACACTGAAGCTTTCTTT. This translates into CASSLGQIYNTEAFF.

V and J are TRBV28 and TRBJ1-5; D unresolved. Germline V CDR1 and CDR2: MDHEN, SYDVKM. This CDR3 is built from 14 residues. V was cut by 5 bases and J by 3 bases, with 11 bases left in between. The DNA for the CDR3 is TGTGCCAGCAGTCTCCCGGGGTCCAATCAGCCCCAGCATTTT. This gives the protein CASSLPGSNQPQHF.

This clone has only a few counts. The J gene is TRBJ1-5, the V gene TRBV28, with D unresolved. CDR3 size: 16 residues. Germline V gives CDR1 MDHEN, CDR2 SYDVKM. Trimming left V 2 bases short and J 3 bases short, with 14 bases between. The CDR3 reads CASSLGGPGVNQPQHF. The CDR3 DNA is TGTGCCAGCAGTTTAGGAGGTCCCGGCGTCAATCAGCCCCAGCATTTT.

This chain links TRBV4-2 with TRBJ1-3; D gene unclear. The CDR3 loop spans 15 amino acids. Per the germline V gene, CDR1 is LGHNA and CDR2 is YNFKEQ. Trimming stripped 0 bases from V and 5 bases from J, with 11 bases between. CDR3 sequence (DNA): TGTGCCAGCAGCCAAGACGAGGGAAAAAGAAACACCATATATTTT. Translating gives CASSQDEGKRNTIYF.

The chain joins TRBV29-1 to TRBJ2-1; TRBD2 matches 13 bases. Trimming took 7 bases from V and 5 from J; bases not matched to a gene: 8. Germline loops: CDR1 SQVTM, CDR2 ANQGSEA. CDR3 size: 15 residues. As DNA, the CDR3 is TGCAGCGCTCCGACTAGCGGGAGGCCCCACAATGAGCAGTTCTTC. Translation gives CSAPTSGRPHNEQFF.

This clone was observed a few times. This chain connects TRBV19 to TRBJ2-7; 7 positions match TRBD1. The CDR3 totals 14 residues. Germline V lookup: CDR1 LNHDA, CDR2 SQIVND (reference sequence). V shed 9 bases, J shed 2 bases, and the junction held 10 bases outside the gene matches. CDR3 DNA: TGTGCCAGCAATCCGGGACAGAACCCCTACGAGCAGTACTTC. Encoded protein: CASNPGQNPYEQYF.

The J gene is TRBJ2-7, the V gene TRBV9; TRBD1 matches 7 bases. Germline CDR1 is SGDLS and CDR2 is YYNGEE. This CDR3 has 15 amino acids. The junction had 6 bases not matched to a gene; V was cut back by 3 bases and J by 0 bases. As DNA, the CDR3 is TGTGCCAGCAGCGCCGGGACAGCTAGCTCCTACGAGCAGTACTTC. This sequence encodes CASSAGTASSYEQYF.

V usage is TRBV7-2 and J usage is TRBJ2-5; possibly TRBD1 for D (5 bases). The CDR3 has 19 amino acids. Trimming took off 4 bases at V and 5 bases at J, with 29 bases between the two ends. Germline V gene sequence: CDR1 SGHTA, CDR2 FQGNSA. The CDR3 sequence: CASSSRLLGDNRFHETQYF. The CDR3, as DNA: TGTGCCAGCAGCTCCCGATTGCTAGGGGATAACAGGTTTCACGAGACCCAGTACTTC. The full variable domain, rest sourced from reference TRBV7-2 and TRBJ2-5, is GAGVSQSPSNKVTEKGKDVELRCDPISGHTALYWYRQSLGQGLEFLIYFQGNSAPDKSGLPSDRFSAERTGGSVSTLTIQRTQQEDSAVYLCASSSRLLGDNRFHETQYFGPGTRLLVL.

This chain connects TRBV13 to TRBJ2-5; the D gene is possibly TRBD1 (6 bases). The CDR3 runs 13 residues. Trimming cost V 8 bases and J 2 bases, with 12 bases left between them. Per the germline V gene, CDR1 is PRHDT and CDR2 is FYEKMQ (reference sequence). The CDR3: CASQGRRQETQYF. The DNA of the CDR3 is TGTGCCAGCCAGGGGCGTCGACAAGAGACCCAGTACTTC.

The rearrangement links TRBV2 to TRBJ2-5; 9 nucleotides line up with TRBD1. The CDR3 is made up of 14 amino acids. Germline CDR1 reads SNHLY; CDR2 reads FYNNEI. With 9 bases clipped from V and 5 bases from J, the junction kept 10 bases outside the gene matches. CDR3 in amino acids: CASCGGTGKETQYF. CDR3 coding DNA: TGTGCCAGTTGTGGGGGGACAGGGAAGGAGACCCAGTACTTC.

The rearrangement uses TRBV19 and TRBJ1-1; D gene ambiguous. Per germline, CDR1 LNHDA and CDR2 SQIVND (reference sequence). The CDR3 totals 14 residues. V was shortened by 3 bases and J by 6 bases, with 14 bases between the two germline ends. In DNA, the CDR3 is TGTGCCAGTAGTATCTCAGGCGCCGAGCCTGAAGCTTTCTTT. Amino acid sequence: CASSISGAEPEAFF. Looking up the rest from reference TRBV19 and TRBJ1-1 gives the full variable domain: DGGITQSPKYLFRKEGQNVTLSCEQNLNHDAMYWYRQDPGQGLRLIYYSQIVNDFQKGDIAEGYSVSREKKESFPLTVTSAQKNPTAFYLCASSISGAEPEAFFGQGTRLTVV.